The rows below give T cell receptor beta chains drawn from one sample of a study of cytomegalovirus exposure and HLA in healthy donors. Some clones are missing from TCRdb's copy, which holds only in-frame ones; the method was immunoSEQ multiplex PCR. The sample lists 120,000 to 150,000 clones, around 88% occurring once. Sequencing was carried out using PBMCs. All receptors derive from a woman aged 18-29 years in good health and CMV-seropositive. Both conserved end residues are trimmed from each CDR3. Each record gives: J gene, V gene, CDR3 protein.

j_call: TRBJ2-3
v_call: TRBV9
cdr3_aa: ASSVGAGVAQIGQY

j_call: TRBJ1-2
v_call: TRBV7-9
cdr3_aa: ASSASGVGDYGYT

j_call: TRBJ2-1
v_call: TRBV7-6
cdr3_aa: ASSLVWGLLNEQF

j_call: TRBJ1-5
v_call: TRBV15
cdr3_aa: ATSREAGSGQPQH

j_call: TRBJ1-2
v_call: TRBV2
cdr3_aa: ANVVPGYGYT

j_call: TRBJ2-7
v_call: TRBV7-3
cdr3_aa: ASSLTRERGQYEQY

j_call: TRBJ1-5
v_call: TRBV10-3
cdr3_aa: AISGGGEPQH

j_call: TRBJ2-7
v_call: TRBV10-3
cdr3_aa: AISDWFGGGSYEQY

j_call: TRBJ2-5
v_call: TRBV10-3
cdr3_aa: AISRTRQIQETQY

j_call: TRBJ1-6
v_call: TRBV11-2
cdr3_aa: ASSLVQGNSPLH

j_call: TRBJ1-3
v_call: TRBV28
cdr3_aa: ASSFDRNLLTQHTIY

j_call: TRBJ2-7
v_call: TRBV5-5
cdr3_aa: ASSSRQDSAYEQY

j_call: TRBJ1-5
v_call: TRBV19
cdr3_aa: ASSRPGTGNQPQH

j_call: TRBJ2-5
v_call: TRBV28
cdr3_aa: ASSSPGGPQETQY

j_call: TRBJ2-7
v_call: TRBV29-1
cdr3_aa: SAKGGGSSYEQY

j_call: TRBJ2-1
v_call: TRBV5-1
cdr3_aa: ASSLSARAGMDNEQF

j_call: TRBJ1-4
v_call: TRBV5-1
cdr3_aa: ASSAGQGEKLF

j_call: TRBJ2-7
v_call: TRBV28
cdr3_aa: ASRKLAANIRISYEQY

j_call: TRBJ1-1
v_call: TRBV25-1
cdr3_aa: ASTTPKSGDTEAF

j_call: TRBJ1-2
v_call: TRBV30
cdr3_aa: AWITFRQDTYGYT

j_call: TRBJ2-3
v_call: TRBV28
cdr3_aa: ASSASDRTDTQY

j_call: TRBJ1-5
v_call: TRBV6-1
cdr3_aa: ASKGTTNQPQH

j_call: TRBJ2-1
v_call: TRBV7-2
cdr3_aa: ASSLGSREQF

j_call: TRBJ2-1
v_call: TRBV7-2
cdr3_aa: ASSVTSGWDEQF

j_call: TRBJ1-2
v_call: TRBV5-6
cdr3_aa: ASSFGRGRLGYT

j_call: TRBJ1-5
v_call: TRBV9
cdr3_aa: ASSANTFQPQH

j_call: TRBJ2-5
v_call: TRBV27
cdr3_aa: ASSRRWTSQETQY

j_call: TRBJ1-1
v_call: TRBV11-2
cdr3_aa: ASRLGAIRGFAFNTEAF

j_call: TRBJ1-1
v_call: TRBV10-3
cdr3_aa: AISGVTNTEAF

j_call: TRBJ1-5
v_call: TRBV28
cdr3_aa: ASSLSDRENQPQH

j_call: TRBJ2-7
v_call: TRBV28
cdr3_aa: ASSLVGAAYEQY

j_call: TRBJ2-4
v_call: TRBV7-2
cdr3_aa: ASSQATGNHIQY

j_call: TRBJ2-1
v_call: TRBV12-5
cdr3_aa: ASGSPRGEQF

j_call: TRBJ2-3
v_call: TRBV11-3
cdr3_aa: ASSLSSPVLAGSTDTQY

j_call: TRBJ1-1
v_call: TRBV2
cdr3_aa: ASSAPDRGAF

j_call: TRBJ1-5
v_call: TRBV7-9
cdr3_aa: ASSFAGKGQPQH

j_call: TRBJ2-7
v_call: TRBV19
cdr3_aa: ASSIRAGGSYEQY

j_call: TRBJ2-3
v_call: TRBV5-1
cdr3_aa: ASRGLAASTDTQY

j_call: TRBJ2-5
v_call: TRBV18
cdr3_aa: ASSPGQGTRETQY

j_call: TRBJ2-3
v_call: TRBV15
cdr3_aa: ATTKGGADKNTQY

j_call: TRBJ2-5
v_call: TRBV2
cdr3_aa: AARDRRYQETQY

j_call: TRBJ1-2
v_call: TRBV28
cdr3_aa: ASTTSPPYGYT

j_call: TRBJ1-2
v_call: TRBV6-5
cdr3_aa: ASSRQGTNYGYT

j_call: TRBJ2-2
v_call: TRBV18
cdr3_aa: ASSPERTVTGELF

j_call: TRBJ2-3
v_call: TRBV5-6
cdr3_aa: ASSSARGGDTQY

j_call: TRBJ1-2
v_call: TRBV4-1
cdr3_aa: ASSQVGRGYGYT

j_call: TRBJ1-1
v_call: TRBV19
cdr3_aa: ASSITGDRAF

j_call: TRBJ2-5
v_call: TRBV18
cdr3_aa: ASRSGSVQETQY

j_call: TRBJ2-5
v_call: TRBV29-1
cdr3_aa: SVERSGETQY

j_call: TRBJ2-3
v_call: TRBV18
cdr3_aa: ASSPPSGVGTDTQY

j_call: TRBJ2-7
v_call: TRBV28
cdr3_aa: ASSSGAALSYEQY

j_call: TRBJ1-2
v_call: TRBV28
cdr3_aa: ASNQGGYGYT

j_call: TRBJ1-3
v_call: TRBV2
cdr3_aa: ASSDGMGAGNTIY

j_call: TRBJ2-1
v_call: TRBV18
cdr3_aa: ASSDILAGQFIYNEQF

j_call: TRBJ2-5
v_call: TRBV5-1
cdr3_aa: ASSLGAGVQETQY

j_call: TRBJ2-3
v_call: TRBV7-2
cdr3_aa: ASSSNSAGTTDTQY

j_call: TRBJ1-2
v_call: TRBV7-2
cdr3_aa: ASSPGTTSSGYT